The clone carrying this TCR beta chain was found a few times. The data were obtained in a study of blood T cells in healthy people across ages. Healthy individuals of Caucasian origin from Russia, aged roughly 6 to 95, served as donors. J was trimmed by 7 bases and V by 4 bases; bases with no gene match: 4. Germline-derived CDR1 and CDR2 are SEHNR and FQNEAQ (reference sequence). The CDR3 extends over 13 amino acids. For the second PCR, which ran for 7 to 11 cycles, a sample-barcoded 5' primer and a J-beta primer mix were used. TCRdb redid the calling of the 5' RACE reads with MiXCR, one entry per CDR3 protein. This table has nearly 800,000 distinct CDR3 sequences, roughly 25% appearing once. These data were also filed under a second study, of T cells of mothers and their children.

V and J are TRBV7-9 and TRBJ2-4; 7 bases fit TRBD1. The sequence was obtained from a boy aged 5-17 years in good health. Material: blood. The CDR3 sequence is CASSSTGWNIQYF. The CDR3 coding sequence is TGTGCCAGCAGCTCGACAGGGTGGAACATTCAGTACTTC.